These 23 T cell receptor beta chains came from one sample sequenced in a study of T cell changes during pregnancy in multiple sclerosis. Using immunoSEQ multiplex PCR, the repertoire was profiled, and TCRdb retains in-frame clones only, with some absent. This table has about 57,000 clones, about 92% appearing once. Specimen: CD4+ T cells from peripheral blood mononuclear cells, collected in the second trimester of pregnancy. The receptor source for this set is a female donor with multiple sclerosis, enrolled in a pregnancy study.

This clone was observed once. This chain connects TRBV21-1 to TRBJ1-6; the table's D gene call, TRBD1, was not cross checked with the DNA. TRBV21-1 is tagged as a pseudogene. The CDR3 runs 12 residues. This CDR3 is CASRNTNSPLHF. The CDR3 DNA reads TGTGCCAGCAGAAACACGAATTCACCCCTCCACTTT.

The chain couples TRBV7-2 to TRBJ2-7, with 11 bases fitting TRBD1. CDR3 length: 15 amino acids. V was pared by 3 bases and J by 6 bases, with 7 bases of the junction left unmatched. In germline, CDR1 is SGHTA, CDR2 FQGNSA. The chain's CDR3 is CASSFTGQGVVEQYF. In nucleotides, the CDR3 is TGTGCCAGCAGCTTTACGGGACAGGGGGTCGTCGAGCAGTACTTC.

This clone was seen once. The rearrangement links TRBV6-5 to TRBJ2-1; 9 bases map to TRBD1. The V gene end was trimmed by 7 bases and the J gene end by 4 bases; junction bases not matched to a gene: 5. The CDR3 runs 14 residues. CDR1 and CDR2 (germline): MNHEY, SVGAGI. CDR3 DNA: TGTGCCAGCACAAACAGGGGGCCTTACAATGAGCAGTTCTTC. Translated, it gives CASTNRGPYNEQFF.

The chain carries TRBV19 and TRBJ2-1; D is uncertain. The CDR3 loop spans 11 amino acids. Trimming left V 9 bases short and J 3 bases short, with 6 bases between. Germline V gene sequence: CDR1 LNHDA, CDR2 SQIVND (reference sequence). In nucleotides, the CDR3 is TGTGCCAGCATCAGCTACAATGAGCAGTTCTTC. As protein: CASISYNEQFF. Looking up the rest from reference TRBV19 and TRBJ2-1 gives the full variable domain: DGGITQSPKYLFRKEGQNVTLSCEQNLNHDAMYWYRQDPGQGLRLIYYSQIVNDFQKGDIAEGYSVSREKKESFPLTVTSAQKNPTAFYLCASISYNEQFFGPGTRLTVL.

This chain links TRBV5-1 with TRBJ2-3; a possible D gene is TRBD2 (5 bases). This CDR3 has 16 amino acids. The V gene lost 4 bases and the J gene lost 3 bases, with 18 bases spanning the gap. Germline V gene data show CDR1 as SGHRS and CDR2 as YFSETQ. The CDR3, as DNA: TGCGCCAGCAGCCCCGCACGGGGTATGGGAACAGATACGCAGTATTTT. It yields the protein CASSPARGMGTDTQYF.

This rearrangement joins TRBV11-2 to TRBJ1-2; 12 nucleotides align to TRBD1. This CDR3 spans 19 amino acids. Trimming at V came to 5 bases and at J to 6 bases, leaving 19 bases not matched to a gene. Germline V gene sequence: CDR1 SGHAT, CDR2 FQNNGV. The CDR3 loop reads CASSRRTSPGQGARDGYTF. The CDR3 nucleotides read TGTGCCAGCAGCCGTCGAACGAGTCCGGGACAGGGGGCAAGGGATGGCTACACCTTC.

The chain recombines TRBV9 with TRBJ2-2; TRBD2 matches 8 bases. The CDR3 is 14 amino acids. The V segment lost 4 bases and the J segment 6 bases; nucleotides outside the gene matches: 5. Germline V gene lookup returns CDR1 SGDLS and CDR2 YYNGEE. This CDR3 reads CASSLGLAPGELFF. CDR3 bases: TGTGCCAGCAGCCTCGGACTAGCACCCGGGGAGCTGTTTTTT.

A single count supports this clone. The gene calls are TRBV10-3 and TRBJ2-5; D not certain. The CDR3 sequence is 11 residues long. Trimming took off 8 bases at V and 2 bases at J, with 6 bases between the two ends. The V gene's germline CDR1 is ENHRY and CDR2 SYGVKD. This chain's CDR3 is CAIGQQETQYF. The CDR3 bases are TGTGCCATCGGCCAGCAAGAGACCCAGTACTTC.

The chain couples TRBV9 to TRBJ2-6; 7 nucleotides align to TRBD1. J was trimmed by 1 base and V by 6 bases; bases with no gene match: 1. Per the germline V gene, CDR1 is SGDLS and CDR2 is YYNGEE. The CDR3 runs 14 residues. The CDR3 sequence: CASNRGSGANVLTF. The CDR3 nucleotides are TGTGCCAGCAACAGGGGTTCTGGGGCCAACGTCCTGACTTTC. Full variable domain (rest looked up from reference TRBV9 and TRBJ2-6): DSGVTQTPKHLITATGQRVTLRCSPRSGDLSVYWYQQSLDQGLQFLIQYYNGEERAKGNILERFSAQQFPDLHSELNLSSLELGDSALYFCASNRGSGANVLTFGAGSRLTVL.

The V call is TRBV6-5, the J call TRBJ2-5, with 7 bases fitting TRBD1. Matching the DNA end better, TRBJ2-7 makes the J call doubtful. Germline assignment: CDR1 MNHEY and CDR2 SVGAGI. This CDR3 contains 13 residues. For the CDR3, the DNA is TGTGCCAGCAGCCAAGGGACAGCCTACGAGCAGTACTTC. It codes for CASSQGTAYEQYF.

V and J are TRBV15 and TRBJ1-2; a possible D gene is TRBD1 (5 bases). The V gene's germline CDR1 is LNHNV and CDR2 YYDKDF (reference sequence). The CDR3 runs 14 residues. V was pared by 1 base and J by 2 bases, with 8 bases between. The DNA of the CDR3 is TGTGCCACCAGCAGAGCGGGACTAAACTATGGCTACACCTTC. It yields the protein CATSRAGLNYGYTF.

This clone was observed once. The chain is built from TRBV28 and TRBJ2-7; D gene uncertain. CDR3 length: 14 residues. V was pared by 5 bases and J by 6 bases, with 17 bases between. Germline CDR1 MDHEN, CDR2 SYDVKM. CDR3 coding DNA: TGTGCCAGCAGTCGCACCCCCTCCCAGGCCGAGCAGTACTTC. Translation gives CASSRTPSQAEQYF.

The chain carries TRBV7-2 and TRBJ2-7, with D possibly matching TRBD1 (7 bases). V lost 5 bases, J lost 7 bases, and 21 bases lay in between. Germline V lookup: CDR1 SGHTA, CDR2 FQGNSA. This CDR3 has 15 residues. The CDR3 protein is CASSQGGGELEEQYF. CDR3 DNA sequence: TGTGCCAGCAGCCAGGGGGGCGGGGAGCTCGAAGAGCAGTACTTC.

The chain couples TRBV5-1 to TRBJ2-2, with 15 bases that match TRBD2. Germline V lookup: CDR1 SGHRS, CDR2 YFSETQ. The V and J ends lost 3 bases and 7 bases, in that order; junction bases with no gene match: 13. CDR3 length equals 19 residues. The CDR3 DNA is TGCGCCAGCAGCTCCGGGACTAGCGGGGGGCCCCCCAAAGGCGGGGAGCTGTTTTTT. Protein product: CASSSGTSGGPPKGGELFF.

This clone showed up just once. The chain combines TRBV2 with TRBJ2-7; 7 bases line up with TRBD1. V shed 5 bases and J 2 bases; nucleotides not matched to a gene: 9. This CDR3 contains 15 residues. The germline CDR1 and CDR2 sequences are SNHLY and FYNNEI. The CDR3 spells CASSQDRVGAYEQYF. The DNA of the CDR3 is TGTGCCAGCAGTCAAGACAGGGTAGGGGCCTACGAGCAGTACTTC. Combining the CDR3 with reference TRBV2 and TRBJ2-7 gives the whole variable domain EPEVTQTPSHQVTQMGQEVILRCVPISNHLYFYWYRQILGQKVEFLVSFYNNEISEKSEIFDDQFSVERPDGSNFTLKIRSTKLEDSAMYFCASSQDRVGAYEQYFGPGTRLTVT.

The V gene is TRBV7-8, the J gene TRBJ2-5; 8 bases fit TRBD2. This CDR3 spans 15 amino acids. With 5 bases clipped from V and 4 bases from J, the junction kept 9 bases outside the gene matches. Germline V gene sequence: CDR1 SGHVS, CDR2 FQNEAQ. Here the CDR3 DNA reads TGTGCCAGCAGCCTTTCTTTAGCGGGGTTAGAGACCCAGTACTTC. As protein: CASSLSLAGLETQYF.

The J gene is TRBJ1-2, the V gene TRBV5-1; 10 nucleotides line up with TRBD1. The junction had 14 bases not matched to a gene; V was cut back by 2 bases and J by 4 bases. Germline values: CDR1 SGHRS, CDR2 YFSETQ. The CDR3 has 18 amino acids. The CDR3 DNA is TGCGCCAGCAGCTTAGTCCCGGGACAGGGGACGCTTAGCTATGGCTACACCTTC. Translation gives CASSLVPGQGTLSYGYTF.

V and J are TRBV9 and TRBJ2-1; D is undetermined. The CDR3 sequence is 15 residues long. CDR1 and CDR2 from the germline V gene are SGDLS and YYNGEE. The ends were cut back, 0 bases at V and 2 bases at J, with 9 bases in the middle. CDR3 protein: CASSVVERPYNEQFF. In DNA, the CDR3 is TGTGCCAGCAGCGTAGTTGAGCGACCCTACAATGAGCAGTTCTTC.

In DNA form, the CDR3 reads TGCGCCAGCAGCTTGGAGCTCGGGACAGGGGTCTTAGTGACCCAGTACTTC. It yields the protein CASSLELGTGVLVTQYF. The chain combines TRBV5-1 with TRBJ2-5; 10 bases line up with TRBD1. The CDR3 is 17 residues long. V lost 0 bases to trimming and J lost 7 bases; unmatched junction nucleotides: 12. Per the germline V gene, CDR1 is SGHRS and CDR2 is YFSETQ.

This CDR3 is CATSRDQFSEAFF. The CDR3 DNA sequence: TGTGCCACCAGCAGAGATCAATTTTCTGAAGCTTTCTTT. V and J are TRBV15 and TRBJ1-1; the D is unclear. Per germline, CDR1 LNHNV and CDR2 YYDKDF (reference sequence). The CDR3 is 13 amino acids. V dropped 0 bases and J dropped 6 bases, with 8 bases sitting between them.

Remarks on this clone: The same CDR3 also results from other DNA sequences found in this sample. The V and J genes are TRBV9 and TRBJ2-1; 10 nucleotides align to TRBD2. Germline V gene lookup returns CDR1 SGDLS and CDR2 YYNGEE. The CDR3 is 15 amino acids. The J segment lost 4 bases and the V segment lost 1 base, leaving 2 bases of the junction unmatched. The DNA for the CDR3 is TGTGCCAGCAGCGTACTAGCGGGGGCTTACAATGAGCAGTTCTTC. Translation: CASSVLAGAYNEQFF. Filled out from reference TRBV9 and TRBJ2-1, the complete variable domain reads DSGVTQTPKHLITATGQRVTLRCSPRSGDLSVYWYQQSLDQGLQFLIQYYNGEERAKGNILERFSAQQFPDLHSELNLSSLELGDSALYFCASSVLAGAYNEQFFGPGTRLTVL.

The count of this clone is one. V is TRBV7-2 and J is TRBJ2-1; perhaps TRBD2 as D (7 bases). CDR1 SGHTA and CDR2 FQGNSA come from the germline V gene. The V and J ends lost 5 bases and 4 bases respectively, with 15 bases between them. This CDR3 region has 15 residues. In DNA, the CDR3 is TGTGCCAGCAGCCGCTGGGGGGGCGTTTACAATGAGCAGTTCTTC. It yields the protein CASSRWGGVYNEQFF.

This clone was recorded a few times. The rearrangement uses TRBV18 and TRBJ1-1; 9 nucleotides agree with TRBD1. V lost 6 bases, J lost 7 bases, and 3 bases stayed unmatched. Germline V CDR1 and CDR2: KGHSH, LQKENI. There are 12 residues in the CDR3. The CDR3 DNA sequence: TGTGCCAGCTCGCCGGGACAGGGTGAAGCTTTCTTT. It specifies CASSPGQGEAFF.